Listed below are T cell receptor beta chains from one sample, sequenced in a study of graft-versus-host responses after intestinal transplantation. Clones were sequenced by immunoSEQ multiplex PCR, and TCRdb holds only the in-frame ones, with some missing. The sample lists 77,000 or so clones; approximately 92% were seen once. This specimen consisted of PBMCs, obtained 98 days after intestinal transplantation. The receptors here all came from a human patient who received an intestinal transplant, so some T cells may come from the graft donor. Both conserved end residues are part of each CDR3. D genes are given only for firm matches.

V: TRBV2
J: TRBJ2-1
D: -
CDR3: CASSVSGIEFF

V: TRBV6-5
J: TRBJ2-6
D: TRBD1
CDR3: CASKTGSSGANVLTF

V: TRBV2
J: TRBJ2-1
D: TRBD2
CDR3: CASSELAGGPYNEQFF

V: TRBV5-5
J: TRBJ1-5
D: -
CDR3: CASSLVTAGQPQHF

V: TRBV7-9
J: TRBJ1-1
D: -
CDR3: CASSLWTGNTEAFF

V: TRBV5-5
J: TRBJ2-1
D: -
CDR3: CASSLVGVSYNEQFF

V: TRBV7-2
J: TRBJ2-7
D: -
CDR3: CASRSPAFSGEQYF

V: TRBV5-1
J: TRBJ2-1
D: TRBD2
CDR3: CASSLAGGAYNEQFF

V: TRBV5-1
J: TRBJ2-7
D: -
CDR3: CASSLGDTSYEQYF

V: TRBV7-9
J: TRBJ2-7
D: -
CDR3: CASSLGTNSYEQYF

V: TRBV13
J: TRBJ2-7
D: TRBD1
CDR3: CASSKNRDRVPYEQYF

V: TRBV14
J: TRBJ1-2
D: TRBD1
CDR3: CASSQVQGGIGYTF

V: TRBV10-2
J: TRBJ2-7
D: -
CDR3: CASSSRSLSYEQYF

V: TRBV6-6
J: TRBJ1-1
D: -
CDR3: CASSYSGLKNTEAFF

V: TRBV19
J: TRBJ2-7
D: -
CDR3: CATRQGPSYEQYF

V: TRBV19
J: TRBJ2-2
D: TRBD2
CDR3: CASSMGIGGTYTGELFF

V: TRBV28
J: TRBJ2-3
D: -
CDR3: CASSFPRSTDTQYF

V: TRBV6-4
J: TRBJ2-5
D: TRBD2
CDR3: CASSRTSGGYKETQYF

V: TRBV10-2
J: TRBJ2-7
D: -
CDR3: CASSMLGVDGQDEQYF

V: TRBV11-2
J: TRBJ2-5
D: -
CDR3: CASSFQGGSRETQYF

V: TRBV21-1
J: TRBJ1-3
D: -
CDR3: CASSTSREGKRTSSGNTIYF

V: TRBV18
J: TRBJ2-2
D: -
CDR3: CASSPTRSGTNTGELFF

V: TRBV11-2
J: TRBJ2-7
D: -
CDR3: CASSSSRARGSYEQYF

V: TRBV19
J: TRBJ2-7
D: TRBD1
CDR3: CASSRTTGVHEQYF

V: TRBV5-4
J: TRBJ2-3
D: -
CDR3: CASSLEAQSTDTQYF

V: TRBV2
J: TRBJ2-7
D: TRBD2
CDR3: CASSEGTSGFSYEQYF

V: TRBV19
J: TRBJ1-5
D: -
CDR3: CASNLGTYSNQPQHF

V: TRBV6-1
J: TRBJ1-1
D: -
CDR3: CASSEVGTEAFF

V: TRBV5-4
J: TRBJ1-2
D: TRBD1
CDR3: CASSSWTGGYGYTF

V: TRBV6-5
J: TRBJ2-5
D: -
CDR3: CASSLPDPGRTQYF

V: TRBV5-4
J: TRBJ2-7
D: TRBD2
CDR3: CASSPTSGAHEQYF

V: TRBV27
J: TRBJ2-2
D: TRBD1
CDR3: CASSSRDRNTGELFF

V: TRBV10-2
J: TRBJ2-3
D: -
CDR3: CASTEWTDNLVTDTQYF

V: TRBV6-5
J: TRBJ1-1
D: -
CDR3: CASSYSGKAFF

V: TRBV27
J: TRBJ2-2
D: -
CDR3: CASRMNTGELFF

V: TRBV21-1
J: TRBJ2-7
D: -
CDR3: CASSRPVEAEQYF

V: TRBV11-3
J: TRBJ2-3
D: -
CDR3: CASSYEGTDTQYF

V: TRBV5-4
J: TRBJ1-2
D: -
CDR3: CASSLSVHYGYTF

V: TRBV7-6
J: TRBJ2-3
D: TRBD2
CDR3: CASSLRGGDTQYF

V: TRBV6-1
J: TRBJ2-5
D: TRBD1
CDR3: CASTTDRGPWETQYF

V: TRBV27
J: TRBJ1-2
D: TRBD1
CDR3: CASSYRDRGFGYTF

V: TRBV29-1
J: TRBJ2-1
D: -
CDR3: CSVEAGGDPNNEQFF

V: TRBV19
J: TRBJ2-4
D: TRBD1
CDR3: CASRPSGQNKNIQYF

V: TRBV2
J: TRBJ1-2
D: TRBD1
CDR3: CAKTGEGYTF

V: TRBV6-5
J: TRBJ2-3
D: -
CDR3: CASTIQGSLRYF

V: TRBV6-6
J: TRBJ1-5
D: -
CDR3: CASLGGGGQPQHF